The 32 T cell receptor beta chains below all came from one sample that was sequenced in a study of regulatory T cells in long-lasting Graves disease (dated by TCRdb to about 2021). What the time point label conveys for this sample: newly diagnosed GD, antithyroid drugs for less than 3 months. RNA was extracted from PBMCs in TRIzol for both TCR sequencing and RNA sequencing. Library generation was performed with multiplex PCR. TCRdb names Illumina HiSeq 4000 as the instrument used. To build TCR beta libraries, CDR3 regions were amplified by Arm-PCR using iRepertoire HTBI primers. The public reads were reanalyzed by TCRdb: fastp trimming at Q25, MiXCR alignment, in-frame beta chains only. Under each unique CDR3 protein, matching rows form one entry showing the most common genes and DNA. The sample table records about 620,000 distinct CDR3 sequences; approximately 15% of these occur just once. Of the sample, roughly 18% falls within the top ten clones.

In addition, the sample was reused for a study of T cells in Graves' hyperthyroidism and ophthalmopathy.

The material was peripheral blood mononuclear cells (PBMCs), obtained at new diagnosis, from a patient treated with antithyroid drugs. These receptors came from a woman aged 25 to 45 with Graves disease. Donor details come from another sample of the same person, matched by shared clones.

Only a few counts were recorded for this clonotype. The CDR3 DNA reads TGTGCCAGCAGAGCGGGGACAGCGCGCACAGATACGCAGTATTTT. As protein: CASRAGTARTDTQYF. The rearrangement links TRBV9 to TRBJ2-3; D might be TRBD1 or TRBD2, each matching 7 bases. The CDR3 is 15 residues long. The V gene lost 5 bases and the J gene lost 1 base, with 14 bases spanning the gap. Germline loops: CDR1 SGDLS, CDR2 YYNGEE.

The chain joins TRBV5-4 to TRBJ2-1; D is possibly TRBD1 (5 bases). The CDR3 is 16 residues long. The V end was cut by 0 bases, the J end by 2 bases, with 12 bases between. Germline V lookup: CDR1 SGHNT, CDR2 YYREEE (reference sequence). In nucleotides, the CDR3 is TGTGCCAGCAGCTTGGATCCTGGGGCCCCCTACAATGAGCAGTTCTTC. Amino acid sequence: CASSLDPGAPYNEQFF.

The chain carries TRBV5-4 and TRBJ2-5; TRBD1 aligns across 8 bases. Trimming took 4 bases from V and 5 from J; bases not matched to a gene: 10. This CDR3 is 15 amino acids long. Germline assignment: CDR1 SGHNT and CDR2 YYREEE (reference sequence). This CDR3 reads CASSRVQGAWETQYF. The CDR3 nucleotides read TGTGCCAGCAGCCGGGTCCAGGGGGCCTGGGAGACCCAGTACTTC.

This clonotype appeared a few times. The chain uses TRBV11-2 and TRBJ1-5; 7 bases fit TRBD1. This CDR3 spans 15 amino acids. Trimming cost V 4 bases and J 1 base; bases outside gene matches: 4. The V gene's germline CDR1 is SGHAT and CDR2 FQNNGV. CDR3 coding DNA: TGTGCCAGCAGCTCGGGACAGATGAGCAATCAGCCCCAGCATTTT. Amino acids: CASSSGQMSNQPQHF.

Notes on this clonotype: With a much larger clone just one base away, this may be a read error. The chain carries TRBV6-1 and TRBJ2-1; TRBD1 agrees at 11 bases. Germline V gene lookup returns CDR1 MNHNS and CDR2 SASEGT. With 7 bases clipped from V and 8 bases from J, the junction kept 13 bases outside the gene matches. The CDR3 is 16 amino acids. The CDR3 nucleotides read TGTGCCAGCAATCCCCCCGGGACAGGGGGACAATATGAGCAGTTCTTC. This translates into CASNPPGTGGQYEQFF.

This clonotype showed up just a few times. Given a much more abundant clone one base away, this may be a read error. The chain couples TRBV6-1 to TRBJ1-5; 8 bases are a match to TRBD1. The CDR3 has 14 residues. Germline V gene lookup returns CDR1 MNHNS and CDR2 SASEGT. DNA for the CDR3: TGTGCCAGCAGGACAGGGGCCAACAATCAGCTCCAGCATTTT. This codes for CASRTGANNQLQHF.

This clonotype came up a few times. The chain employs TRBV10-3 and TRBJ1-5; possibly TRBD1 for D (5 bases). The V gene lost 3 bases and the J gene lost 2 bases, with 11 bases spanning the gap. Per the germline V gene, CDR1 is ENHRY and CDR2 is SYGVKD. The CDR3 sequence is 15 residues long. DNA for the CDR3: TGTGCCATCAGTGATCCAGGGATGGGCAATCAGCCCCAGCATTTT. As protein: CAISDPGMGNQPQHF.

J is TRBJ1-5 and V is TRBV6-2 or TRBV6-3, with 7 positions matching TRBD1. V shed 2 bases, J shed 3 bases, and the junction held 10 bases outside the gene matches. The germline V gene encodes CDR1 MNHEY and CDR2 SVGEGT. The CDR3 runs to 17 residues. CDR3: CASSYSWLRGLNQPQHF. CDR3 DNA sequence: TGTGCCAGCAGTTACAGCTGGTTGAGGGGGCTCAATCAGCCCCAGCATTTT.

This clonotype was picked up a small number of times. This rearrangement joins TRBV27 to TRBJ2-1; D call uncertain. Germline V lookup: CDR1 MNHEY, CDR2 SMNVEV (reference sequence). V lost 1 base and J lost 6, with 7 bases in between. CDR3 size: 13 residues. The CDR3 sequence: CASSLLSVNEQFF. For the CDR3, the DNA is TGTGCCAGCAGTTTATTAAGTGTCAATGAGCAGTTCTTC.

The chain combines TRBV11-1 with TRBJ2-1; no clear D gene. The CDR3 is made up of 17 amino acids. Germline CDR1 SGHAT, CDR2 FQDESV (reference sequence). V shed 1 base and J shed 0 bases, with 13 bases lying between them. The DNA of the CDR3 is TGTGCCAGCAGCTTAGTTCGCCGAGGACCCTCCTACAATGAGCAGTTCTTC. It codes for CASSLVRRGPSYNEQFF.

This clonotype showed up many times. The chain combines TRBV7-9 with TRBJ1-1, with a weak D call TRBD1 (6 bases). CDR3 length equals 14 residues. The V gene lost 0 bases and the J gene lost 3 bases, with 8 bases spanning the gap. The germline V gene has CDR1 SEHNR and CDR2 FQNEAQ (reference sequence). CDR3: CASSLAQGHTEAFF. The CDR3 coding sequence is TGTGCCAGCAGCTTAGCTCAGGGGCACACTGAAGCTTTCTTT.

This clonotype was seen ten or more times. The rearrangement links TRBV11-2 to TRBJ2-1; 13 bases line up with TRBD2. The CDR3 loop spans 14 amino acids. The V gene's germline CDR1 is SGHAT and CDR2 FQNNGV. After removal of 6 bases from V and 4 bases from J, the junction contained 0 bases not matched to a gene. In DNA, the CDR3 is TGTGCCAGCAGGGGACTAGCGGGATACAATGAGCAGTTCTTC. This gives the protein CASRGLAGYNEQFF.

The chain combines TRBV9 with TRBJ2-2; weak D call: TRBD2 (6 bases). The CDR3 is 14 amino acids. Germline V gene lookup returns CDR1 SGDLS and CDR2 YYNGEE. V was clipped by 0 bases and J by 5 bases, with 8 bases between them. This CDR3 is CASSVAGVTGELFF. For the CDR3, the DNA is TGTGCCAGCAGCGTAGCGGGGGTTACCGGGGAGCTGTTTTTT.

In this sample, this clonotype turned up many times. This sequence joins TRBV28 and TRBJ2-7, with TRBD1 as a possible D gene (5 bases). This CDR3 has 18 amino acids. Germline CDR1 MDHEN, CDR2 SYDVKM. V lost 3 bases and J 0 bases, leaving 21 bases between the germline ends. The CDR3 sequence is CASSFAVQGGLDSYEQYF. Written as DNA, the CDR3 is TGTGCCAGCAGTTTTGCCGTTCAGGGCGGCTTGGACTCCTACGAGCAGTACTTC.

This clonotype was seen repeatedly, ten times or more. This chain joins TRBV7-3 and TRBJ2-1; TRBD2 agrees at 7 bases. The trim removed 1 base at V and 9 bases at J, leaving 3 bases unmatched. The CDR3 extends over 13 amino acids. Germline V CDR1 and CDR2: SGHTA, FQGTGA. CDR3 bases: TGTGCCAGCAGCTTAATCGGGGGGAGTGAGCAGTTCTTC. Translation gives CASSLIGGSEQFF.

This clonotype appeared many times. V and J are TRBV25-1 and TRBJ1-1, with D uncertain. Germline CDR1 is MGHDK and CDR2 is SYGVNS. Trimming took off 6 bases at V and 4 bases at J, with 6 bases between the two ends. CDR3 length: 11 residues. CDR3 loop: CASRAGTEAFF. CDR3 nucleotide sequence: TGTGCCAGCAGAGCCGGCACTGAAGCTTTCTTT. Variable domain in full (rest from reference TRBV25-1 and TRBJ1-1): EADIYQTPRYLVIGTGKKITLECSQTMGHDKMYWYQQDPGMELHLIHYSYGVNSTEKGDLSSESTVSRIRTEHFPLTLESARPSHTSQYLCASRAGTEAFFGQGTRLTVV.

This clonotype was observed a few times. The J gene is TRBJ2-5, the V gene TRBV19, with D perhaps TRBD2 (7 bases). CDR3 size: 15 residues. Germline V CDR1 and CDR2: LNHDA, SQIVND (reference sequence). The germline V and J ends were trimmed by 0 bases and 5 bases, with 13 bases remaining between them. The CDR3 bases are TGTGCCAGTAGTATAGAAACGGGGGGCGCGGAGACCCAGTACTTC. Translating it yields CASSIETGGAETQYF.

Concerning this clonotype: A far larger clone lies a single base away; this is likely a read error. V usage is TRBV12-3 or TRBV12-4 and J usage is TRBJ1-1; D gene unclear. The CDR3 sequence is 11 residues long. CDR3 sequence (DNA): TGTGCCAACAGTTTAGGCACTGAAGCTTTCTTT. It translates to CANSLGTEAFF.

In this sample, this clonotype turned up many times. The chain uses TRBV7-3 and TRBJ2-6, with D unresolved. V was clipped by 2 bases and J by 1 base, with 3 bases between them. The germline V gene has CDR1 SGHTA and CDR2 FQGTGA. The CDR3 runs to 14 residues. The CDR3 DNA is TGTGCCAGCAGCTTAGGGTCTGGGGCCAACGTCCTGACTTTC. Protein: CASSLGSGANVLTF. Full variable domain (outside the CDR3, taken from reference TRBV7-3 and TRBJ2-6): GAGVSQTPSNKVTEKGKYVELRCDPISGHTALYWYRQSLGQGPEFLIYFQGTGAADDSGLPNDRFFAVRPEGSVSTLKIQRTERGDSAVYLCASSLGSGANVLTFGAGSRLTVL.

In its sample, this clonotype was seen many times. J is TRBJ2-2 and V is TRBV28, with a tentative D call TRBD2 (5 bases). V was cut by 6 bases and J by 3 bases, with 23 bases left in between. Germline assignment: CDR1 MDHEN and CDR2 SYDVKM. The CDR3 covers 18 residues. CDR3 protein: CASRLPPERGHDTGELFF. The CDR3 nucleotides read TGTGCCAGCAGGCTGCCACCAGAACGAGGGCATGACACCGGGGAGCTGTTTTTT.

Many counts were recorded for this clonotype. The V call is TRBV7-3, the J call TRBJ2-3, with TRBD2 matching over 11 bases. This CDR3 spans 15 amino acids. From germline, CDR1 is SGHTA and CDR2 FQGTGA. V shed 5 bases, J shed 1 base, and the junction held 2 bases outside the gene matches. CDR3 loop: CASSTLAGGTDTQYF. Written as DNA, the CDR3 is TGTGCCAGCAGCACACTAGCGGGAGGCACAGATACGCAGTATTTT.

The V gene is TRBV7-3, the J gene TRBJ2-1; 7 nucleotides align to TRBD2. The CDR3 consists of 16 residues. Germline V CDR1 and CDR2: SGHTA, FQGTGA. The V gene end was trimmed by 1 base and the J gene end by 4 bases; junction bases not matched to a gene: 7. The CDR3 nucleotides read TGTGCCAGCAGCTTAAGGGGAGGAGCGGGATACAATGAGCAGTTCTTC. Its protein product is CASSLRGGAGYNEQFF.

The chain uses TRBV4-1 and TRBJ2-7; 8 bases agree with TRBD2. The CDR3 covers 17 residues. Trimming cost V 4 bases and J 0 bases; bases outside gene matches: 11. The germline V gene encodes CDR1 MGHRA and CDR2 YSYEKL. The CDR3 DNA sequence: TGCGCCAGCAGCCCGAGTTCGTTAGCGGGAAGCTCCTACGAGCAGTACTTC. It translates to CASSPSSLAGSSYEQYF.

This clonotype has at least ten counts. The chain joins TRBV24-1 to TRBJ2-5; D is possibly TRBD1 or TRBD2 (5 bases each). V was clipped by 2 bases and J by 1 base, with 13 bases between them. The germline V gene has CDR1 KGHDR and CDR2 SFDVKD. The CDR3 runs to 16 residues. CDR3 coding DNA: TGTGCCACCAGTGATTCCGGGACGGATATCCAAGAGACCCAGTACTTC. It specifies CATSDSGTDIQETQYF.

The chain employs TRBV2 and TRBJ1-5; possibly TRBD1 for D (5 bases). Germline V gene data show CDR1 as SNHLY and CDR2 as FYNNEI. The CDR3 consists of 15 residues. The V gene lost 4 bases and the J gene lost 4 bases, with 14 bases spanning the gap. The CDR3 region is CASSVEAWGNQPQHF. CDR3 nucleotide sequence: TGTGCCAGCAGTGTGGAGGCTTGGGGGAATCAGCCCCAGCATTTT.

This clonotype was counted only a few times. The chain uses TRBV28 and TRBJ2-3; 7 nucleotides line up with TRBD2. The CDR3 extends over 16 amino acids. From germline, CDR1 is MDHEN and CDR2 SYDVKM. V lost 6 bases, J lost 0 bases, and 9 bases stayed unmatched. The CDR3 here is CASRRRSGTSTDTQYF. CDR3 DNA sequence: TGTGCCAGCAGACGGCGAAGCGGGACTAGCACAGATACGCAGTATTTT.

This clonotype was picked up many times. J is TRBJ2-1 and V is TRBV7-9; 8 positions match TRBD1. Germline V gene data show CDR1 as SEHNR and CDR2 as FQNEAQ (reference sequence). The V gene end was trimmed by 4 bases and the J gene end by 6 bases; junction bases not matched to a gene: 5. The CDR3 has 14 amino acids. CDR3 region: CASSSPGTGNEQFF. The CDR3 DNA sequence: TGTGCCAGCAGCTCCCCCGGGACAGGCAATGAGCAGTTCTTC.

In this sample, this clonotype turned up a few times. V and J are TRBV29-1 and TRBJ1-6; TRBD1 agrees at 7 bases. The V gene end was trimmed by 2 bases and the J gene end by 10 bases; junction bases not matched to a gene: 5. The CDR3 length is 13 residues. Germline V gene sequence: CDR1 SQVTM, CDR2 ANQGSEA. Written as DNA, the CDR3 is TGCAGCGTTGAACCAACCAGGGGGTCACCCCTCCACTTT. Encoded protein: CSVEPTRGSPLHF.

This clonotype was counted a few times. V usage is TRBV29-1 and J usage is TRBJ1-5; unclear D gene. The CDR3 sequence is 13 residues long. CDR1 and CDR2 from the germline V gene are SQVTM and ANQGSEA. With 8 bases removed from V and 4 bases from J, the gap between germline ends came to 15 bases. The CDR3 DNA reads as TGCAGCACCTCAGACGGAATTAATCAGCCCCAGCATTTT. It codes for CSTSDGINQPQHF.

V gene TRBV27 combines with J gene TRBJ2-1; possible D gene TRBD2, 6 bases. V was shortened by 6 bases and J by 4 bases, with 10 bases between the two germline ends. The CDR3 spans 13 residues. Looked up from germline, CDR1 is MNHEY and CDR2 is SMNVEV (reference sequence). CDR3 residues: CASSGLKYNEQFF. The CDR3 DNA is TGTGCCAGCAGCGGACTAAAATACAATGAGCAGTTCTTC.

This chain joins TRBV5-1 and TRBJ2-1; tentative D call: TRBD1 (6 bases). The J call could be wrong; TRBJ2-5 is a better fit for the DNA end. The CDR3 spans 14 residues. The germline gives CDR1 SGHRS, CDR2 YFSETQ. CDR3 residues: CASSTGQRQETQYF. The CDR3 nucleotides read TGCGCCAGCAGCACCGGACAGAGACAAGAGACCCAGTACTTC.

This clonotype has at least ten counts. This chain uses TRBV6-5 with TRBJ1-5; D is unresolved. Germline V gene sequence: CDR1 MNHEY, CDR2 SVGAGI. The CDR3 runs to 17 residues. Trimming pared 2 bases from V and 0 bases from J, leaving 14 bases between. The CDR3 DNA reads as TGTGCCAGCAGTTACCGGGCAGCCCAGTATAGCAATCAGCCCCAGCATTTT. Protein product: CASSYRAAQYSNQPQHF.